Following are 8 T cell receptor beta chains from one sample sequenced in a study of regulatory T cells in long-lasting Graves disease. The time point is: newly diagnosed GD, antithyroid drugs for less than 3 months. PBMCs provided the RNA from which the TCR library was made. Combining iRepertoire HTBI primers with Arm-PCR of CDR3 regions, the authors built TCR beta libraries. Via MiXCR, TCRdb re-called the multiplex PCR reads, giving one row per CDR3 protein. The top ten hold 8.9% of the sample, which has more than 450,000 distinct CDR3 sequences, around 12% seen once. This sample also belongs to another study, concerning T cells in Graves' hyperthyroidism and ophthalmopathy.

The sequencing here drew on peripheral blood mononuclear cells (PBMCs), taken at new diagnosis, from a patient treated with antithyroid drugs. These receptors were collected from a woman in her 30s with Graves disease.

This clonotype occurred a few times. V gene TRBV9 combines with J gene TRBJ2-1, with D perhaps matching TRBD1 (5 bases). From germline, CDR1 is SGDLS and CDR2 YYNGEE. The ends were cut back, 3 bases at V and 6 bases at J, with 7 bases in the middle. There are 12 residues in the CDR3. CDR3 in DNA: TGTGCCAGCAGCGACCAGGGCAATGAGCAGTTCTTC. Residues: CASSDQGNEQFF. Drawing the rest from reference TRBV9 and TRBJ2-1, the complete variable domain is DSGVTQTPKHLITATGQRVTLRCSPRSGDLSVYWYQQSLDQGLQFLIQYYNGEERAKGNILERFSAQQFPDLHSELNLSSLELGDSALYFCASSDQGNEQFFGPGTRLTVL.

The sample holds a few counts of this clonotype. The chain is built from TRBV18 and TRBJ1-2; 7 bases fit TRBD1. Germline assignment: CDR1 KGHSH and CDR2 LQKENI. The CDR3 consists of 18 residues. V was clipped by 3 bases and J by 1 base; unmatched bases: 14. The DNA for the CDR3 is TGTGCCAGCTCACCGGTAGGAGGCCGGACAGGCGATAACTATGGCTACACCTTC. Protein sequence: CASSPVGGRTGDNYGYTF.

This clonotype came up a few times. The CDR3 reads CSASRSNLVNTEAFF. The DNA of the CDR3 is TGCAGTGCTAGTAGGTCAAATCTAGTGAACACTGAAGCTTTCTTT. The chain is built from TRBV20-1 and TRBJ1-1; D is unclear. There are 15 residues in the CDR3. With 3 bases removed from V and 0 bases from J, the gap between germline ends came to 14 bases. The germline CDR1 and CDR2 sequences are DFQATT and SNEGSKA (reference sequence).

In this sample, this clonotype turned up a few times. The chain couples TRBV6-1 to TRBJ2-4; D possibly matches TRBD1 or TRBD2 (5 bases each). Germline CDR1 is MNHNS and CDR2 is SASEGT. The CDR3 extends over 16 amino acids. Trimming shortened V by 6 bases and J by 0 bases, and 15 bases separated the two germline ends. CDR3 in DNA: TGTGCCAGCAGCCCGACCGGGACCCTAGCCAAAAACATTCAGTACTTC. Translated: CASSPTGTLAKNIQYF.

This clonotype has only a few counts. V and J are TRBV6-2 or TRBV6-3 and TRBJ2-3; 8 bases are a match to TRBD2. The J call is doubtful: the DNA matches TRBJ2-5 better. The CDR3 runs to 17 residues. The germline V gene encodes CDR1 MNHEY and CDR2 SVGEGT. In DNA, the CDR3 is TGTGCCAGCAGTTACTCGATAGCTAGCGGGTGGAGAGAGACCCAGTACTTC. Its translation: CASSYSIASGWRETQYF.

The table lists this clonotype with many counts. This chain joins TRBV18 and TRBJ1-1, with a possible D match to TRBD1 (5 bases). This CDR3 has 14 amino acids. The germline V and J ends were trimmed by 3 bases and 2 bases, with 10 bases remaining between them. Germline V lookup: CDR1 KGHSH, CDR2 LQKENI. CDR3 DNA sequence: TGTGCCAGCTCACCGCGGGACCCCAACACTGAAGCTTTCTTT. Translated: CASSPRDPNTEAFF.

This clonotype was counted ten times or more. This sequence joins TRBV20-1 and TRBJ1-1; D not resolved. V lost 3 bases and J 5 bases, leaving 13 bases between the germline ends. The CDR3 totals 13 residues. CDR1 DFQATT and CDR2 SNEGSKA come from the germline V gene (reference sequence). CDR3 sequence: CSASSGHGTEAFF. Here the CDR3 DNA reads TGCAGTGCTAGTTCTGGGCATGGAACTGAAGCTTTCTTT.

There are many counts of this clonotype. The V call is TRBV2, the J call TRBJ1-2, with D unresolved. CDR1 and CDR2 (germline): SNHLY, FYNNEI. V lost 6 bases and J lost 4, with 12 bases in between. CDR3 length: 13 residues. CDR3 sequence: CASSNRVGYGYTF. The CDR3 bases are TGTGCCAGCAGCAATAGGGTCGGCTATGGCTACACCTTC.